The present T cell receptor beta chain was sequenced within a study of cytomegalovirus exposure and HLA in healthy donors. Study-level results: Upon later analysis, HLA-associated TCR beta chains proved more clonally expanded than other, equally common chains. Some V segments (TRBV6-2 and TRBV6-3 among them) were excluded as indistinguishable.

The CDR3 runs to 14 residues. Trimming removed 6 bases from V and 4 bases from J, with 12 bases in between. Germline V gives CDR1 MNHNS, CDR2 SASEGT. PCR used 60 Vbeta primers and 13 Jbeta primers. TCRdb's copy holds only in-frame clones and misses some; the assay was immunoSEQ multiplex PCR. The sample lists 150,000 to 200,000 clones; 80% to 85% were seen once. About this clone: Antigen: not known.

The J gene is TRBJ1-4, the V gene TRBV6-1; D call uncertain. Sequenced: PBMCs. The TCR originated in a girl aged 2 to 9 in good health and CMV-seropositive. In DNA form, the CDR3 reads TGTGCCAGCAGACTCTCTACGGGTAATGAAAAACTGTTTTTT. It encodes CASRLSTGNEKLFF.